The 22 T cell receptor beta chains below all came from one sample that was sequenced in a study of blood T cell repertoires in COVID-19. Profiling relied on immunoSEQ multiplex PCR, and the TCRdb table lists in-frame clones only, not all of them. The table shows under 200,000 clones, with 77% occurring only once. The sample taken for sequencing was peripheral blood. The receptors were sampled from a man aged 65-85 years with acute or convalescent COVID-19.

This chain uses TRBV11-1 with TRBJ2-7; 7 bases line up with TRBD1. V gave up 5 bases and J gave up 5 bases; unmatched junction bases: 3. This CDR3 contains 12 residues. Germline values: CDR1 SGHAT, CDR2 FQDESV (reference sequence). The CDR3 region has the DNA TGTGCCAGCAGCGTGACAGGGAACGAGCAGTACTTC. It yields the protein CASSVTGNEQYF.

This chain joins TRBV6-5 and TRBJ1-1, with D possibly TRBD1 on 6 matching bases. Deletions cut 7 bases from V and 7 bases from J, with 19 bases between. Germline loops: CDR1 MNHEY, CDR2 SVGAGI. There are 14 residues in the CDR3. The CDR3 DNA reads TGTGCCAGCACTAGAACAGGGACGTCGGGTGAAGCTTTCTTT. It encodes CASTRTGTSGEAFF.

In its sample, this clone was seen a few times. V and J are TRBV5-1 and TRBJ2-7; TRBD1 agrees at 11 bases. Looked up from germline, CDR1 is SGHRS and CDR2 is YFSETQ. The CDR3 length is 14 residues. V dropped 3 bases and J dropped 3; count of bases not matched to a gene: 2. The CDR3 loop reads CASSWDRGNYEQYF. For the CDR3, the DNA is TGCGCCAGCAGCTGGGACAGGGGGAACTACGAGCAGTACTTC.

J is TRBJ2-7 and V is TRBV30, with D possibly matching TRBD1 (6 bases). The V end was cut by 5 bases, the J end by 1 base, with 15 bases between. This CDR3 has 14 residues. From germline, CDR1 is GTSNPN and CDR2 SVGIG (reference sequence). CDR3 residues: CAWAPTGLSYEQYF. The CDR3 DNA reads TGTGCCTGGGCCCCGACAGGTTTATCCTACGAGCAGTACTTC. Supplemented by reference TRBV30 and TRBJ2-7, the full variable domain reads SQTIHQWPATLVQPVGSPLSLECTVEGTSNPNLYWYRQAAGRGLQLLFYSVGIGQISSEVPQNLSASRPQDRQFILSSKKLLLSDSGFYLCAWAPTGLSYEQYFGPGTRLTVT.

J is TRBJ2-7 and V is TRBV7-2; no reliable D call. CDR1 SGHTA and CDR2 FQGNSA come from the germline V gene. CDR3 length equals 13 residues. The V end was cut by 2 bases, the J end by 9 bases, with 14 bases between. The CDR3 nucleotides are TGTGCCAGCAGCTTAAACCCAAGCTCTGGGCAGTACTTC. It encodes CASSLNPSSGQYF.

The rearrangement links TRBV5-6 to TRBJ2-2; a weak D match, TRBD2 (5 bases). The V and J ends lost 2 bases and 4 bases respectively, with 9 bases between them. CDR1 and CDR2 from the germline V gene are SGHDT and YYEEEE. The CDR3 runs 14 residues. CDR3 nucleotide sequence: TGTGCCAGCAGCTTTGAGCGGAGCACCGGGGAGCTGTTTTTT. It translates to CASSFERSTGELFF.

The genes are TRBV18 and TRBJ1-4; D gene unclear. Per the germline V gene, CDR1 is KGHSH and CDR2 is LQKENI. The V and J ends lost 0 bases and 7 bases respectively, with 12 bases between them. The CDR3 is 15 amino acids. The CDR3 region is CASSPPGGRSEKLFF. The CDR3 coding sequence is TGTGCCAGCTCACCACCCGGAGGCAGGAGTGAAAAACTGTTTTTT.

The CDR3 coding sequence is TGTGCCAGCAGCTTACAGGGGAGCATGAACACTGAAGCTTTCTTT. The encoded protein is CASSLQGSMNTEAFF. J is TRBJ1-1 and V is TRBV7-2; maybe TRBD1 (6 bases). The germline V gene has CDR1 SGHTA and CDR2 FQGNSA. The CDR3 runs to 15 residues. V shed 2 bases and J shed 0 bases, with 10 bases lying between them. The whole variable domain, filled in from reference TRBV7-2 and TRBJ1-1, reads GAGVSQSPSNKVTEKGKDVELRCDPISGHTALYWYRQSLGQGLEFLIYFQGNSAPDKSGLPSDRFSAERTGGSVSTLTIQRTQQEDSAVYLCASSLQGSMNTEAFFGQGTRLTVV.

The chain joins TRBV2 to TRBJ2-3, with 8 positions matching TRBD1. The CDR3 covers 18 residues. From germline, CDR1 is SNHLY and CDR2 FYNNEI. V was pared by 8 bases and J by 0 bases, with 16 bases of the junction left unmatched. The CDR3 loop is CASGGHGTGGTSTDTQYF. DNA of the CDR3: TGTGCCAGCGGAGGGCACGGGACAGGCGGCACAAGCACAGATACGCAGTATTTT.

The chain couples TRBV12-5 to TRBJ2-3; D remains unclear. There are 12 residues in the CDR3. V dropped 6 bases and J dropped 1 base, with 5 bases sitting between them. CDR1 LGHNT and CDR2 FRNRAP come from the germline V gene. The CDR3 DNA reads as TGTGCTAGTGGCTTCGGCACAGATACGCAGTATTTT. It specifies CASGFGTDTQYF.

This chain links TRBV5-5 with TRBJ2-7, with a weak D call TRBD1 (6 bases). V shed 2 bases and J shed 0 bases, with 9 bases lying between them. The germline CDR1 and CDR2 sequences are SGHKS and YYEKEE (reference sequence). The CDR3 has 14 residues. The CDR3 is CASSFGQPSYEQYF. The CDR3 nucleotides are TGTGCCAGCAGCTTTGGACAGCCCTCCTACGAGCAGTACTTC.

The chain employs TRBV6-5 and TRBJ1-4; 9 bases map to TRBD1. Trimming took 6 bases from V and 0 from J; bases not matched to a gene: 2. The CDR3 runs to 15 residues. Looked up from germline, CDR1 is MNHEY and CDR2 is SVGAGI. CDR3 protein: CASRDRGATNEKLFF. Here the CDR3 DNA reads TGTGCCAGCAGGGACAGGGGAGCAACTAATGAAAAACTGTTTTTT.

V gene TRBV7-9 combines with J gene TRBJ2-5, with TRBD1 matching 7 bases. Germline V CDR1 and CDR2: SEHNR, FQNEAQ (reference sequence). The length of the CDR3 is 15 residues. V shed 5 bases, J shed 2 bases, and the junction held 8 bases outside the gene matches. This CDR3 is CASSRDTRGQETQYF. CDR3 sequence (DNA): TGTGCCAGCAGCCGGGATACCAGGGGGCAAGAGACCCAGTACTTC.

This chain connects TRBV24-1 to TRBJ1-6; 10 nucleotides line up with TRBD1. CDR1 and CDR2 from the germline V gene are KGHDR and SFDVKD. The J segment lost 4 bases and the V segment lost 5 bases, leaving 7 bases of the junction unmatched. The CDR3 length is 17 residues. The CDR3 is CATSAPPGQGYNSPLHF. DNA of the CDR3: TGTGCCACCAGTGCACCCCCGGGACAGGGGTATAATTCACCCCTCCACTTT.

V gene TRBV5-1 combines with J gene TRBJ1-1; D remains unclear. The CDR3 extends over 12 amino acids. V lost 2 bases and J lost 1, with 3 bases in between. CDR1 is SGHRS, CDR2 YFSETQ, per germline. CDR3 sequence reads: CASSFRNTEAFF. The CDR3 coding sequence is TGCGCCAGCAGCTTCAGGAACACTGAAGCTTTCTTT.

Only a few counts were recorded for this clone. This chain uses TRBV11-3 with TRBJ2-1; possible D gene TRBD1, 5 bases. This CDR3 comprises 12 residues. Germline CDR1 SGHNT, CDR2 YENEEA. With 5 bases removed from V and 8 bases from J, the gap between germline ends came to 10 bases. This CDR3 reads CASSTLRDEQFF. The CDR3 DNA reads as TGTGCCAGCAGCACCCTCAGGGATGAGCAGTTCTTC. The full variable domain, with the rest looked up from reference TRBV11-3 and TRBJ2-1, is EAGVVQSPRYKIIEKKQPVAFWCNPISGHNTLYWYLQNLGQGPELLIRYENEEAVDDSQLPKDRFSAERLKGVDSTLKIQPAELGDSAVYLCASSTLRDEQFFGPGTRLTVL.

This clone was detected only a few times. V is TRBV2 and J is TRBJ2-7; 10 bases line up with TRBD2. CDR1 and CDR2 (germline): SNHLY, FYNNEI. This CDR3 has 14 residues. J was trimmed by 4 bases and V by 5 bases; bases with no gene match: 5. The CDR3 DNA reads TGTGCCAGCAGTCCCGGACTAGCGGCTTACGAGCAGTACTTC. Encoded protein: CASSPGLAAYEQYF.

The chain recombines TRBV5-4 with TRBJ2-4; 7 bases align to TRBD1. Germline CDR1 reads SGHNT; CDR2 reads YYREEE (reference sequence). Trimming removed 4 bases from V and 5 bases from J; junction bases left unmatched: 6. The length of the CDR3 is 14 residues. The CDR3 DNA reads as TGTGCCAGCAGCCTCACCGGGACAGAAAACATTCAGTACTTC. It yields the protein CASSLTGTENIQYF.

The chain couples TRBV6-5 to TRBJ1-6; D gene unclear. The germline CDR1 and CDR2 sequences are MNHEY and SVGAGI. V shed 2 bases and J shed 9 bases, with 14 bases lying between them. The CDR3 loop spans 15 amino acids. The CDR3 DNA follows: TGTGCCAGCAGTTACGGCAGTGCATTCCTTTCACCCCTCCACTTT. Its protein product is CASSYGSAFLSPLHF.

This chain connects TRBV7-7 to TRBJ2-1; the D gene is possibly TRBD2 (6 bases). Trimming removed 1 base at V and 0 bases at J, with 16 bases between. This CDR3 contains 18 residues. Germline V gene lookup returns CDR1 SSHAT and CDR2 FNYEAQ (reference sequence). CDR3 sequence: CASSLVLGGVSSYNEQFF. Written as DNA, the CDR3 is TGTGCCAGCAGCTTAGTTTTAGGCGGGGTCAGCTCCTACAATGAGCAGTTCTTC.

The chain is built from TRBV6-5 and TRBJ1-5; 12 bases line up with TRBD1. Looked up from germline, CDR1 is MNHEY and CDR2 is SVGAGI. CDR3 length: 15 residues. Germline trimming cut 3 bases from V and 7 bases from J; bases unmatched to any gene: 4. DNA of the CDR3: TGTGCCAGCAGTTATTCCGGGACAGGGGGCCAGCCCCAGCATTTT. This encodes CASSYSGTGGQPQHF.

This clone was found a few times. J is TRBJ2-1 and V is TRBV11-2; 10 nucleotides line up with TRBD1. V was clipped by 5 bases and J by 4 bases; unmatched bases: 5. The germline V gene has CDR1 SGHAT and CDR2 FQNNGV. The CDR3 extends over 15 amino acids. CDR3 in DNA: TGTGCCAGCAGCGTAGGGGACAGGGGTTACAATGAGCAGTTCTTC. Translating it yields CASSVGDRGYNEQFF.